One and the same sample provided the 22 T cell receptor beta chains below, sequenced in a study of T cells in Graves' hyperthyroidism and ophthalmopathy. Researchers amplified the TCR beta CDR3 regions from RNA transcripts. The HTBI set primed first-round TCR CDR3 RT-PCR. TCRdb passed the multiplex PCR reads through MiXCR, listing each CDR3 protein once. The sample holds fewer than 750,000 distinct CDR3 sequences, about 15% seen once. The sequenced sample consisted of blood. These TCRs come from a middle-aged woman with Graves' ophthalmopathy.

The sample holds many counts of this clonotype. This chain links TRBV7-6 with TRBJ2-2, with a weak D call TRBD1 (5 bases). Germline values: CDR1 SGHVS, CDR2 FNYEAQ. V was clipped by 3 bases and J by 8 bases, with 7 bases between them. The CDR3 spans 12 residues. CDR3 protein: CASSLNRGELFF. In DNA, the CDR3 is TGTGCCAGCAGCTTGAACAGGGGGGAGCTGTTTTTT.

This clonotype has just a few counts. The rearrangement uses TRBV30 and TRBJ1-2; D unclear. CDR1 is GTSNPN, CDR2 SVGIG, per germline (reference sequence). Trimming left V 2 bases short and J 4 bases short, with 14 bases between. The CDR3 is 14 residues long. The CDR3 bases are TGTGCCTGGAGTCCCCCGCCCGGGCGCTATGGCTACACCTTC. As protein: CAWSPPPGRYGYTF.

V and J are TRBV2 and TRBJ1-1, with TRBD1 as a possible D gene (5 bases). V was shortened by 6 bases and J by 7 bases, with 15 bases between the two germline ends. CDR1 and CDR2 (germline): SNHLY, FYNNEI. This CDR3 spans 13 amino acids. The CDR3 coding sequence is TGTGCCAGCAGCAAGACAGCCTGGTTTGAAGCTTTCTTT. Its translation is CASSKTAWFEAFF.

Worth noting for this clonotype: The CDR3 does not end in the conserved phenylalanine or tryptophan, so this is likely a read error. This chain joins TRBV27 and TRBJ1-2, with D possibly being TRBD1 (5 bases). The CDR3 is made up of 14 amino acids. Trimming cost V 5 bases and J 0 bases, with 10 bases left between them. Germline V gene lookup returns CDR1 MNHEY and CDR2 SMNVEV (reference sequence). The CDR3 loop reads CASSAQGTNYGYTS. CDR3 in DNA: TGTGCCAGCAGTGCGCAGGGAACTAACTATGGCTACACCTCC.

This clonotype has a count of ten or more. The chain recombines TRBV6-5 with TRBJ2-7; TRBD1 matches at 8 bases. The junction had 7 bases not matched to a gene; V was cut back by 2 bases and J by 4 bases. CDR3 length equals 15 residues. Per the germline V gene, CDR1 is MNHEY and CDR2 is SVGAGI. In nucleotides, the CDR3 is TGTGCCAGCAGTTACGGGAGACAGGGGAGGTACGAGCAGTACTTC. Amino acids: CASSYGRQGRYEQYF.

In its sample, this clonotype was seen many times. The CDR3 loop is CASSTPSMRRETQYF. In DNA, the CDR3 is TGTGCCAGCAGTACCCCTAGCATGCGGCGAGAGACCCAGTACTTC. V usage is TRBV2 and J usage is TRBJ2-5; TRBD2 might be the D (5 bases). The CDR3 contains 15 residues. V shed 5 bases and J shed 4 bases, with 17 bases lying between them. CDR1 SNHLY and CDR2 FYNNEI come from the germline V gene.

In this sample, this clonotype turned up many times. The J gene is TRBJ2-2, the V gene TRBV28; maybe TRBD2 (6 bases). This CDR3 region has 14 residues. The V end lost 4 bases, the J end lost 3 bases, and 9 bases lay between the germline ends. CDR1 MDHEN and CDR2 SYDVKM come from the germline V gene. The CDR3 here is CASSSDYDTGELFF. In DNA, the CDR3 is TGTGCCAGCAGTTCGGACTATGACACCGGGGAGCTGTTTTTT.

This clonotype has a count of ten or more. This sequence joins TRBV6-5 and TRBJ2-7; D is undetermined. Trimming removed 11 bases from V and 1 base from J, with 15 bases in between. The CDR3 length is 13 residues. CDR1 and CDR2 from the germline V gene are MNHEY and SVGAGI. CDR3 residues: CAVGTGSSYEQYF. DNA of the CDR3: TGTGCCGTAGGCACTGGGTCATCCTACGAGCAGTACTTC.

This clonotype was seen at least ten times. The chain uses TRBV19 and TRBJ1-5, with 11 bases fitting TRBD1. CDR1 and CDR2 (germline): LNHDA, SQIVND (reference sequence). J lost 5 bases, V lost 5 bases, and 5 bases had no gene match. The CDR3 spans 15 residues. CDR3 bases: TGTGCCAGTAGTGCCAGGACAGGGGGCGATCAGCCCCAGCATTTT. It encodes CASSARTGGDQPQHF.

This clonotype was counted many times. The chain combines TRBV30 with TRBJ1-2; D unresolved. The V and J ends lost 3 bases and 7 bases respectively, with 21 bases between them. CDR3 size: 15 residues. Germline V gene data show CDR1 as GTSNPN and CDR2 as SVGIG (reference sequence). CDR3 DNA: TGTGCCTGGAGCCCCCCGGGCGACCTAACTAGTGGCTACACCTTC. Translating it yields CAWSPPGDLTSGYTF. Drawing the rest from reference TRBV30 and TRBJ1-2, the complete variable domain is SQTIHQWPATLVQPVGSPLSLECTVEGTSNPNLYWYRQAAGRGLQLLFYSVGIGQISSEVPQNLSASRPQDRQFILSSKKLLLSDSGFYLCAWSPPGDLTSGYTFGSGTRLTVV.

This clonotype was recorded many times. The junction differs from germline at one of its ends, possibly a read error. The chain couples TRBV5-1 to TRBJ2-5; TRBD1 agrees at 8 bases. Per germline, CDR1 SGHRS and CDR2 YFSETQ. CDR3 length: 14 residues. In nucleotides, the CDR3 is TGTGCCAGCAGCTGGGGGACAGGAGGGGAGACCCAGTACTTC. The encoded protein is CASSWGTGGETQYF.

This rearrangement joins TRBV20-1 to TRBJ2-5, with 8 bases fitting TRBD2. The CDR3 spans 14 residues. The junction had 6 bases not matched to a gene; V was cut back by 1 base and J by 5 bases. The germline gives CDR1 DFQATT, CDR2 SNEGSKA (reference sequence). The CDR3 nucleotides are TGCAGTGCTAGAGCTTGGGGACTAGTGGAGACCCAGTACTTC. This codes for CSARAWGLVETQYF.

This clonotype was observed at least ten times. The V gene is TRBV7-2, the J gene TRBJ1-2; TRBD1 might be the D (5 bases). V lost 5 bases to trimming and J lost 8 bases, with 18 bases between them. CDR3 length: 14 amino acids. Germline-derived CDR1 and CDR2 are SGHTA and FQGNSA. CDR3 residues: CASSLKGFSGGYTF. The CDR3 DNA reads TGTGCCAGCAGCCTCAAGGGGTTTTCGGGGGGCTACACCTTC. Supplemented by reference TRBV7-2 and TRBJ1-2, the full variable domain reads GAGVSQSPSNKVTEKGKDVELRCDPISGHTALYWYRQSLGQGLEFLIYFQGNSAPDKSGLPSDRFSAERTGGSVSTLTIQRTQQEDSAVYLCASSLKGFSGGYTFGSGTRLTVV.

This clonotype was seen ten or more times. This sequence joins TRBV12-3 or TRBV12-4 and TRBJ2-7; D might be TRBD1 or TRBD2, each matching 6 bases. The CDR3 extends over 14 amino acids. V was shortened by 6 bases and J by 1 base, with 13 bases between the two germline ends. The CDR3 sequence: CASRRDTNSYEQYF. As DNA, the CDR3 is TGTGCCAGCAGGCGGGACACAAATTCCTACGAGCAGTACTTC.

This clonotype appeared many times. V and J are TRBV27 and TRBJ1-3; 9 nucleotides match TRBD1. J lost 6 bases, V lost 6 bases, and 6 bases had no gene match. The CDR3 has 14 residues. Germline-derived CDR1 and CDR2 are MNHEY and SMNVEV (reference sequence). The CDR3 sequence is CASRDRGRENTIYF. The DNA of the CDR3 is TGTGCCAGCAGGGACAGGGGTCGTGAAAACACCATATATTTT.

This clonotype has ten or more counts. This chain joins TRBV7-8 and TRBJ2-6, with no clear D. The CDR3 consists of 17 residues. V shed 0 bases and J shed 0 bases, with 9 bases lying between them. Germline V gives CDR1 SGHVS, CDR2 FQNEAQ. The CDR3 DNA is TGTGCCAGCAGCTTAGCGCGGTATACCTCTGGGGCCAACGTCCTGACTTTC. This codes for CASSLARYTSGANVLTF.

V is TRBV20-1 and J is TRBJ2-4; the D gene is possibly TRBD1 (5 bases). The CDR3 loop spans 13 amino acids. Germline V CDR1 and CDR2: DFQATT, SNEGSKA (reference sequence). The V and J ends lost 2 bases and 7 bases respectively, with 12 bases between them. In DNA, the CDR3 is TGCAGTGCTAGACTGGCAGGGATGAACATTCAGTACTTC. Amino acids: CSARLAGMNIQYF.

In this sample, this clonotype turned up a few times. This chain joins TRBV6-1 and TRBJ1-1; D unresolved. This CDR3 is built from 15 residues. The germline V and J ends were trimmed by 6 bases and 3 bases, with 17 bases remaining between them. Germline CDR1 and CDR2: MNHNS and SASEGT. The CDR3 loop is CASSKNGMVDTEAFF. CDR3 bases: TGTGCCAGCAGCAAAAATGGGATGGTGGACACTGAAGCTTTCTTT.

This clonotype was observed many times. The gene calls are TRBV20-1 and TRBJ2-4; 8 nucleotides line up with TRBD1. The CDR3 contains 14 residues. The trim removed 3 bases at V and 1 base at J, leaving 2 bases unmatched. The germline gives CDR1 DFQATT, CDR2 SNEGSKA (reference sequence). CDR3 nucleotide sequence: TGCAGTGCTAGGGGACAGGCGGCCAAAAACATTCAGTACTTC. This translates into CSARGQAAKNIQYF.

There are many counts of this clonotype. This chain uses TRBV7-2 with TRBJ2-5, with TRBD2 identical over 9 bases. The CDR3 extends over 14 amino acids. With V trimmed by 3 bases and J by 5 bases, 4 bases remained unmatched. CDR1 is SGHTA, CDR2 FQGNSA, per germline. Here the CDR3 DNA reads TGTGCCAGCAGCTTCTTGGCGGGAGGGGAGACCCAGTACTTC. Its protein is CASSFLAGGETQYF.

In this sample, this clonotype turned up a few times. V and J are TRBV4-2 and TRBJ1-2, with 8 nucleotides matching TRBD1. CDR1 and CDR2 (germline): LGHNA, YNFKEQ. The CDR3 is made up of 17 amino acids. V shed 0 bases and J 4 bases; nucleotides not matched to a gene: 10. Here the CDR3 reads CASSQETQGTGLYGYTF. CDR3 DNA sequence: TGTGCCAGCAGCCAAGAAACGCAAGGGACAGGACTCTATGGCTACACCTTC.

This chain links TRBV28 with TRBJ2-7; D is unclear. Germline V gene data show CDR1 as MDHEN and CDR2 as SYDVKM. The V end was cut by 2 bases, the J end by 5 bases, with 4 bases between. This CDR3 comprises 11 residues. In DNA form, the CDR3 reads TGTGCCAGCAGTTTAACCCACGAGCAGTACTTC. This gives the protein CASSLTHEQYF.